One and the same sample provided the 8 T cell receptor beta chains below, sequenced in a study of blood T cell repertoires in COVID-19. Using immunoSEQ multiplex PCR, the repertoire was profiled, and TCRdb retains in-frame clones only, with some absent. The sample has fewer than 250,000 clones; around 85% are singletons. Input material: PBMCs or T cells enriched from blood (not recorded which). The receptors stem from a woman between 25 and 40 years old who had recovered from COVID-19.

This clone was counted a few times. The chain is built from TRBV5-1 and TRBJ1-4; D gene unclear. This CDR3 is built from 14 residues. Per the germline V gene, CDR1 is SGHRS and CDR2 is YFSETQ. V was shortened by 1 base and J by 8 bases, with 12 bases between the two germline ends. The CDR3 region is CASSLSMAEEKLFF. CDR3 DNA: TGCGCCAGCAGCTTGAGTATGGCCGAAGAAAAACTGTTTTTT.

V and J are TRBV24-1 and TRBJ2-5, with 7 bases aligning to TRBD2. The V gene end was trimmed by 5 bases and the J gene end by 5 bases; junction bases not matched to a gene: 16. Germline CDR1 is KGHDR and CDR2 is SFDVKD. This CDR3 has 17 residues. The CDR3 spells CATSGGVFGRPWETQYF. The CDR3 region has the DNA TGTGCCACCAGTGGAGGAGTTTTCGGGAGGCCGTGGGAGACCCAGTACTTC.

V usage is TRBV28 and J usage is TRBJ2-7, with 8 bases fitting TRBD2. The CDR3 covers 16 residues. Germline assignment: CDR1 MDHEN and CDR2 SYDVKM. The J segment lost 0 bases and the V segment lost 5 bases, leaving 9 bases of the junction unmatched. The CDR3 protein is CASSRGGQDGSYEQYV. CDR3 DNA: TGTGCCAGCAGTCGGGGGGGGCAGGACGGCTCCTACGAGCAGTACGTC.

This chain joins TRBV2 and TRBJ2-7; D may be TRBD1 (5 bases). Between the trimmed V and J ends, which lost 5 bases and 6 bases, there was a span of 14 bases. The CDR3 runs 13 residues. Germline CDR1 and CDR2: SNHLY and FYNNEI. CDR3 protein: CASSPQGSGEQYV. The CDR3 bases are TGTGCCAGCAGTCCCCAGGGTTCTGGCGAGCAGTACGTC.

This chain connects TRBV5-1 to TRBJ2-1; TRBD2 might be the D (6 bases). CDR1 SGHRS and CDR2 YFSETQ come from the germline V gene. Between the trimmed V and J ends, which lost 6 bases and 10 bases, there was a span of 17 bases. The length of the CDR3 is 13 residues. Here the CDR3 reads CASTPEGLGEQFF. The CDR3 bases are TGCGCCAGCACCCCGGAGGGGCTAGGCGAGCAGTTCTTC.

The chain combines TRBV3-1 (or the pseudogene TRBV3-2) with TRBJ2-3, with a possible D match to TRBD2 (6 bases). CDR3 length equals 15 residues. Germline V gives CDR1 LGHDT, CDR2 YNNKEL (reference sequence). V lost 1 base to trimming and J lost 0 bases, with 8 bases between them. The CDR3 DNA reads as TGTGCCAGCAGCCAAGGGGCGGGGAGCACAGATACGCAGTATTTT. It translates to CASSQGAGSTDTQYF.

The CDR3 sequence: CASSQGLNKNIQYF. CDR3 in DNA: TGTGCCAGCAGCCAGGGACTTAACAAAAACATTCAGTACTTC. The J gene is TRBJ2-4, the V gene TRBV27; perhaps TRBD2 as D (6 bases). The CDR3 consists of 14 residues. Germline CDR1 is MNHEY and CDR2 is SMNVEV (reference sequence). The V end was cut by 6 bases, the J end by 3 bases, with 12 bases between.

CDR3 coding DNA: TGCAGTGCTAATGAAGACAAAAAAAATTCACCCCTCCACTTT. Translating gives CSANEDKKNSPLHF. The chain joins TRBV20-1 to TRBJ1-6, with D uncertain. Trimming removed 4 bases at V and 7 bases at J, with 14 bases between. The germline V gene encodes CDR1 DFQATT and CDR2 SNEGSKA (reference sequence). This CDR3 is 14 amino acids long.